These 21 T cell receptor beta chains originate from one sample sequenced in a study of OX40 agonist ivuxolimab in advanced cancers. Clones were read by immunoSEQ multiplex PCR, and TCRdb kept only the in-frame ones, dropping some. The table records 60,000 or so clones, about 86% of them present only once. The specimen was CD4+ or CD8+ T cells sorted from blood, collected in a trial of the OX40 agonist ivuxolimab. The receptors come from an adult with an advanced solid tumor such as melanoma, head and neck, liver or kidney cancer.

The CDR3 here is CASRPDSSSYEQYF. In nucleotides, the CDR3 is TGTGCCAGCAGACCTGACAGTAGCTCCTACGAGCAGTACTTC. This chain joins TRBV7-9 and TRBJ2-7, with D perhaps matching TRBD1 (5 bases). Germline V gene data show CDR1 as SEHNR and CDR2 as FQNEAQ (reference sequence). The CDR3 contains 14 residues. Trimming removed 6 bases at V and 0 bases at J, with 12 bases between.

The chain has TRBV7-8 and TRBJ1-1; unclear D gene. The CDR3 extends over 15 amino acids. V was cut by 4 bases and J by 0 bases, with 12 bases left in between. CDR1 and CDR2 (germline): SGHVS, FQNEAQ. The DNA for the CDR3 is TGTGCCAGCAGCTACTACACAGAAATGAACACTGAAGCTTTCTTT. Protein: CASSYYTEMNTEAFF.

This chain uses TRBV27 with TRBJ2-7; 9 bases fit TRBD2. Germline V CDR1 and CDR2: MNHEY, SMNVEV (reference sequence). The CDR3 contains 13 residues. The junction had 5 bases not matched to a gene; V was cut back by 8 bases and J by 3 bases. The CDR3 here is CASSERGVYEQYF. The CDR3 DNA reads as TGTGCCAGCTCTGAGCGGGGGGTCTACGAGCAGTACTTC.

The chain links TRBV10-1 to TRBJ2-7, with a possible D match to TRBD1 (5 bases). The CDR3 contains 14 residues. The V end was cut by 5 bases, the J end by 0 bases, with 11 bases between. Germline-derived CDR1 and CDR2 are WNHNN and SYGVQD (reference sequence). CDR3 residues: CASSTDSRSYEQYF. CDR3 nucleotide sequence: TGCGCCAGCAGTACCGACAGTCGCTCCTACGAGCAGTACTTC.

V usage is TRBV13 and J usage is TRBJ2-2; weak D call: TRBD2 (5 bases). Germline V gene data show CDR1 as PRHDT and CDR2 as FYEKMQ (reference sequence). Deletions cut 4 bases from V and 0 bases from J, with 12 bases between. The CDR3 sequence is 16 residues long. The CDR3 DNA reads TGTGCCAGCAGCTCCCCGGGTAGCGCGAACACCGGGGAGCTGTTTTTT. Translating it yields CASSSPGSANTGELFF.

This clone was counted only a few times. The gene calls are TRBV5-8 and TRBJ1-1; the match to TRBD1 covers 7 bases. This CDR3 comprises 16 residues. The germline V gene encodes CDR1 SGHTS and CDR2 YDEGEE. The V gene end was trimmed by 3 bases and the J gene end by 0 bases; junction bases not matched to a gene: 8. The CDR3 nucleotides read TGTGCCAGCAGCTGGGACAGAGAATTTATGAACACTGAAGCTTTCTTT. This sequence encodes CASSWDREFMNTEAFF.

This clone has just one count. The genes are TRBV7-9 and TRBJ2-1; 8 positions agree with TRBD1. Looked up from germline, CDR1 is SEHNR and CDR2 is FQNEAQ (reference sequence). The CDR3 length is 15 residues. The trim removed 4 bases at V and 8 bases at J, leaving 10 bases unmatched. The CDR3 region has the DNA TGTGCCAGCAGCTCCCCCGGACAGGGTAGGGATGAGCAGTTCTTC. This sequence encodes CASSSPGQGRDEQFF. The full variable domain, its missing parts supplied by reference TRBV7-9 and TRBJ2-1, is DTGVSQNPRHKITKRGQNVTFRCDPISEHNRLYWYRQTLGQGPEFLTYFQNEAQLEKSRLLSDRFSAERPKGSFSTLEIQRTEQGDSAMYLCASSSPGQGRDEQFFGPGTRLTVL.

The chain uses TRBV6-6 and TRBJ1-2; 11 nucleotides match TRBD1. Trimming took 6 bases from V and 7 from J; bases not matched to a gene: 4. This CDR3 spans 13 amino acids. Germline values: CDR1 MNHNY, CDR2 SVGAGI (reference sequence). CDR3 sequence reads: CASSAGQGGGYTF. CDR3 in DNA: TGTGCCAGCAGCGCGGGACAGGGGGGTGGCTACACCTTC.

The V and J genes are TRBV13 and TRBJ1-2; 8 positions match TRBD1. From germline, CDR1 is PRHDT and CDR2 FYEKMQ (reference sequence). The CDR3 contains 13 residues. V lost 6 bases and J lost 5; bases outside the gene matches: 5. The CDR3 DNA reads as TGTGCCAGCAGGGGGGACAGGATTTATGGCTACACCTTC. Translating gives CASRGDRIYGYTF.

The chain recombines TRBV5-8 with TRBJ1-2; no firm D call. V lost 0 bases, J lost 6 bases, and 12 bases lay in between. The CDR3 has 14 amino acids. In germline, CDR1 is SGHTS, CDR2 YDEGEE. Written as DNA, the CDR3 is TGTGCCAGCAGCTTGGATGGGCCGCGACATGGCTACACCTTC. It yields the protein CASSLDGPRHGYTF.

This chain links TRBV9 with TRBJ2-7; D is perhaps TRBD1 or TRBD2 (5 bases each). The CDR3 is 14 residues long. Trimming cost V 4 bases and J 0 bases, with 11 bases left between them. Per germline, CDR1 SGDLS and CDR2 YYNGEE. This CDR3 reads CASSPWDGSYEQYF. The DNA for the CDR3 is TGTGCCAGCAGCCCTTGGGACGGCTCCTACGAGCAGTACTTC.

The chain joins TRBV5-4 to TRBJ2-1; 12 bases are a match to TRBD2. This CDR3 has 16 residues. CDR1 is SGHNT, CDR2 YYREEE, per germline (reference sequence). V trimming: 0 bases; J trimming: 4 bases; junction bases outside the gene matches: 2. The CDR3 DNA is TGTGCCAGCAGCTTGGGGCTAGCGGGGGGGTACAATGAGCAGTTCTTC. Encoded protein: CASSLGLAGGYNEQFF.

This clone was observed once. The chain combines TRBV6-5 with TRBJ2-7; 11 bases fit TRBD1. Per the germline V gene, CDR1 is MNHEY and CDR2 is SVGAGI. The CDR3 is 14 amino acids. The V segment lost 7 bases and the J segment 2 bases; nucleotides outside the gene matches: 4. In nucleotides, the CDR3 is TGTGCCAGCATCGGGACAGGGGGTCCCTACGAGCAGTACTTC. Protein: CASIGTGGPYEQYF.

CDR3 bases: TGCGCCAGCAGCCAAGAGTTCCTGAGACAGAACACTGAAGCTTTCTTT. Translating it yields CASSQEFLRQNTEAFF. This chain joins TRBV4-3 and TRBJ1-1; unclear D gene. V lost 0 bases and J lost 1, with 12 bases in between. The germline V gene encodes CDR1 LGHNA and CDR2 YSLEER. The CDR3 runs to 16 residues.

Here the CDR3 reads CASGLGQGYEQYF. The CDR3 bases are TGTGCCAGCGGTCTGGGACAGGGCTACGAGCAGTACTTC. The V and J genes are TRBV7-8 and TRBJ2-7; 9 bases align to TRBD1. The CDR3 is 13 amino acids. The germline V gene encodes CDR1 SGHVS and CDR2 FQNEAQ. Trimming cost V 8 bases and J 3 bases; bases outside gene matches: 5.

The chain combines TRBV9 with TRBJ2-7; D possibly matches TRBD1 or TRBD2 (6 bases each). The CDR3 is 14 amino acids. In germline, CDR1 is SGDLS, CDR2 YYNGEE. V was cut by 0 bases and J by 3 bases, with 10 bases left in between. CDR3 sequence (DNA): TGTGCCAGCAGCGTAGTCGGGGGCGACTACGAGCAGTACTTC. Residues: CASSVVGGDYEQYF.

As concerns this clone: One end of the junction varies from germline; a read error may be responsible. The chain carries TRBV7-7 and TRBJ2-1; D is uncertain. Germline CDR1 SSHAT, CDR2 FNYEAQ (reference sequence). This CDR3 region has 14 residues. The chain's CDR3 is CASSLVGPNNEQFF. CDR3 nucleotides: TGTGCTAGCAGCTTAGTCGGCCCAAACAATGAGCAGTTCTTC.

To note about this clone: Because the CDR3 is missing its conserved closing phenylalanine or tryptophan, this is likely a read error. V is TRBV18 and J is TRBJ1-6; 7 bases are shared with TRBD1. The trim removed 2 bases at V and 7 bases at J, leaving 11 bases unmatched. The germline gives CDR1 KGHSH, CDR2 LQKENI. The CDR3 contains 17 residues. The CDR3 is CASSPSRGLTWNSPLHL. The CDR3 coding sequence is TGTGCCAGCTCACCAAGCAGGGGGTTAACGTGGAATTCACCCCTCCACCTT.

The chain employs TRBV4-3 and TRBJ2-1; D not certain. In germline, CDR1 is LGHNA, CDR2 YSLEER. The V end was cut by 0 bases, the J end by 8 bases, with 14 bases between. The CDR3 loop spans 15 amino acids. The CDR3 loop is CASSQDQSGADEQFF. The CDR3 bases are TGCGCCAGCAGCCAAGATCAGTCCGGCGCTGATGAGCAGTTCTTC.

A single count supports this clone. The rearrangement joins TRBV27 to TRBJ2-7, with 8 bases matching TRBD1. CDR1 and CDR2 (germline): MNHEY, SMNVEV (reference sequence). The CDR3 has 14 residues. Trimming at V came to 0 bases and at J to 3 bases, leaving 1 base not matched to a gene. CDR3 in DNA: TGTGCCAGCAGTTTATCCAGGGGGCTCTACGAGCAGTACTTC. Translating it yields CASSLSRGLYEQYF.

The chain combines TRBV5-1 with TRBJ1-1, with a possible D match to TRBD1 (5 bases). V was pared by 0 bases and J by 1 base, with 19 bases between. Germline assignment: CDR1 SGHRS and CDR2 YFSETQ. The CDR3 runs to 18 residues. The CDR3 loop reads CASSLAYSGGGGNTEAFF. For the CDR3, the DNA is TGCGCCAGCAGCTTGGCCTATTCAGGCGGTGGGGGGAACACTGAAGCTTTCTTT.